These T cell receptor beta chains were read from a single sample in a study of blood T cell repertoires in COVID-19. Data came from immunoSEQ multiplex PCR; TCRdb stores just in-frame clones and leaves some out. The data hold about 240,000 clones, with approximately 83% observed a single time. Sequencing was done on a sample of peripheral blood. The receptors originated from a woman aged 25 to 45 who had recovered from COVID-19. The CDR3 runs from the conserved cysteine through the conserved F or W. The D gene is left open where the match is weak. Rows may omit the clone size; those that give it use once, few, many or a size class.

cdr3_nt cdr3_aa v_call clone_size d_call j_call
TGTGCCAGCAGCCAAGCGGTTCAGGCGTCCCATGGCTACACCTTC CASSQAVQASHGYTF TRBV3-1/TRBV3-2 once . TRBJ1-2
TGTGCCAGCAGTGATTGGATTGCCAGAGGAGGTGGCTACACCTTC CASSDWIARGGGYTF TRBV2 . . TRBJ1-2
TGCGCCAGCAGCTTAGGGACAGGGGGCTACGAGCAGTACTTC CASSLGTGGYEQYF TRBV5-1 . TRBD1 TRBJ2-7
TGTGCCAGCAGCCCGGGACAGTCCTACGAGCAGTACTTC CASSPGQSYEQYF TRBV28 . TRBD1 TRBJ2-7
TGTGCCAGCAGTTACAGGCAGGGAACGTACGAGCAGTACTTC CASSYRQGTYEQYF TRBV6-2/TRBV6-3 . . TRBJ2-7
TGTGCCAGCAGTGACCCCACAGGGGTTGAGGAGACCCAGTACTTC CASSDPTGVEETQYF TRBV6-1 . TRBD1 TRBJ2-5
TGCGCCAGCAGCTGGGACAGAGTACAAGGTGGTGGCTACACCTTC CASSWDRVQGGGYTF TRBV5-1 . TRBD1 TRBJ1-2
TGTGCCAGCAGCTTAGGTCACACGTCCTACGAGCAGTACTTC CASSLGHTSYEQYF TRBV7-3 . . TRBJ2-7
TGCAGCGTTGAGACAGGTCAACCCTACGAGCAGTACTTC CSVETGQPYEQYF TRBV29-1 . . TRBJ2-7
TGCGCCAGCAGTATCATGGGCCTGAACACTGAAGCTTTCTTT CASSIMGLNTEAFF TRBV10-2 . . TRBJ1-1
TGTGCCAGCAGCGACCCAGGAGGTCGAGCTTTCTTT CASSDPGGRAFF TRBV5-4 . . TRBJ1-1
TGTGCCACCTGGGGGGGGAATACGCAGTATTTT CATWGGNTQYF TRBV27 . TRBD2 TRBJ2-3
TGCGCCAGCAGCACAAGACAGGGCCTTAGGTACGAGCAGTACTTC CASSTRQGLRYEQYF TRBV5-1 once TRBD1 TRBJ2-7
TGTGCCAGCTCACCCATTAGACAGACGAACACCGGGGAGCTGTTTTTT CASSPIRQTNTGELFF TRBV18 . . TRBJ2-2
TGTGCCAGCTCACCACCCTCAGGGGGTGGTGAGACCCAGTACTTC CASSPPSGGGETQYF TRBV18 . TRBD1 TRBJ2-5
TGTGCCAGTAGTCAGGGAACAGGGTTTGGCTACACCTTC CASSQGTGFGYTF TRBV19 once . TRBJ1-2
TGTGCCAGCAGTCGGGACAGGGGGTTGGTCACCTTC CASSRDRGLVTF TRBV2 . TRBD1 TRBJ1-2
TGTGCCACCAGCAGAGATTTGGCCAGAAGTCTCTCTGGAAACACCATATATTTT CATSRDLARSLSGNTIYF TRBV15 . . TRBJ1-3
TGTGCCAGCAGCCAGGATTTGGGGGAGGACACTGAAGCTTTCTTT CASSQDLGEDTEAFF TRBV5-4 . . TRBJ1-1
TGTGCCAGCAGTGAAGGAGAGAACACTGAAGCTTTCTTT CASSEGENTEAFF TRBV2 . . TRBJ1-1
TGCGCCAGCAGCGAACAGGTATTGAACACTGAAGCTTTCTTT CASSEQVLNTEAFF TRBV5-1 . . TRBJ1-1
TGTGCCAGCAGCGTAGCCCGGGAGGGGGGGGAACAAGAGACCCAGTACTTC CASSVAREGGEQETQYF TRBV9 . TRBD2 TRBJ2-5
TGTGCCAGCAGCACCCCTAGCGCCATCGGGGAGCTGTTTTTT CASSTPSAIGELFF TRBV7-9 few . TRBJ2-2
TGCAGCGTTGAATTATGGGACACTTACTCTGGAAACACCATATATTTT CSVELWDTYSGNTIYF TRBV29-1 . . TRBJ1-3
TGTGCCCGCCAACTCTTGACAGGGAACCCTCGGGGGCCCCTCCACTTT CARQLLTGNPRGPLHF TRBV2 few TRBD1 TRBJ1-6
TGCGCCAGCAGCTCCACGGGGGGAGATACGCAGTATTTT CASSSTGGDTQYF TRBV5-1 . TRBD2 TRBJ2-3
TGTGCCACCAGCAGAGATGGACATAGCAATCAGCCCCAGCATTTT CATSRDGHSNQPQHF TRBV15 . . TRBJ1-5
TGCGCCAGCAGTGAGGGACTTCTCACAGATACGCAGTATTTT CASSEGLLTDTQYF TRBV10-1 . . TRBJ2-3
TGCGCCAGCAGGAGTCAGGGGGCCCAAGAGACCCAGTACTTC CASRSQGAQETQYF TRBV5-1 . TRBD1 TRBJ2-5
TGTGCCAGCAGTTACGACAGCCCGGCTGGCTATGGCTACACCTTC CASSYDSPAGYGYTF TRBV6-6 . . TRBJ1-2
TGTGCCAGCAGCAACGCGGCAACTGGGTACTTC CASSNAATGYF TRBV21-1 . . TRBJ2-7
TGTGCCTGGGGTAGAACCGGGGAGCTGTTTTTT CAWGRTGELFF TRBV30 . . TRBJ2-2
TGTGCCAGCAGCTCAAGGGAAGGGGGCGGCTACACCTTC CASSSREGGGYTF TRBV7-3 . TRBD1 TRBJ1-2
TGCGCCAGCAGCCCGGGACAGAGAGTAGGGCCCCTCCACTTT CASSPGQRVGPLHF TRBV5-1 . TRBD1 TRBJ1-6
TGCAGCGTTGAAGATAGAGCGAATCCGGGACTAGCGGGGGCATTCACAGATACGCAGTATTTT CSVEDRANPGLAGAFTDTQYF TRBV29-1 . TRBD2 TRBJ2-3
TGTGCCAGCAGCTCATACATGAGGGGGGAGCTGTTTTTT CASSSYMRGELFF TRBV5-6 . . TRBJ2-2
TGTGCCAGCAGTGAATTTCTTGAGCAGTTCTTC CASSEFLEQFF TRBV25-1 . . TRBJ2-1
TGTGCCAGCAGCGTCCGACAGGGCTATGGCTACACCTTC CASSVRQGYGYTF TRBV9 . TRBD1 TRBJ1-2
TGTGCCAGCAGCTTAGTCTCCGGGTATACCACCGGGGAGCTGTTTTTT CASSLVSGYTTGELFF TRBV11-2 . . TRBJ2-2
TGTGCCAGCAGCCAAGATGAGGTGGTAGATACGCAGTATTTT CASSQDEVVDTQYF TRBV3-1/TRBV3-2 . . TRBJ2-3
TGTGCCAGCAGCCAGGGGGCGCAGCGCGAGCAGTACTTC CASSQGAQREQYF TRBV7-3 . TRBD1 TRBJ2-7
TGTGCCAGCAGCGATACAGGGGGCGCCTCACATGAGCAGTACTTC CASSDTGGASHEQYF TRBV5-6 . TRBD1 TRBJ2-7